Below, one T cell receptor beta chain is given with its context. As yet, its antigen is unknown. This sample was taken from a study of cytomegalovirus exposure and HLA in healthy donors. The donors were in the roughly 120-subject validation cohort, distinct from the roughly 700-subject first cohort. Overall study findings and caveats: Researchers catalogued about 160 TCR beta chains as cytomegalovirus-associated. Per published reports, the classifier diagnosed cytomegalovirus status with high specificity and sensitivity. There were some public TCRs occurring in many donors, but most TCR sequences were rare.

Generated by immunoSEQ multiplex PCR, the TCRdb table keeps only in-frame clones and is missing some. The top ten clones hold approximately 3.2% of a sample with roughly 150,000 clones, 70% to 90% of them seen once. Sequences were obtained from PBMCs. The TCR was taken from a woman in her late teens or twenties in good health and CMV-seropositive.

CDR3 DNA: TGTGCCAGCAGACAGGGGCGGGAAAAACTGTTTTTT. Translated: CASRQGREKLFF. V and J are TRBV6-1 and TRBJ1-4; 7 bases fit TRBD1. Germline CDR1 is MNHNS and CDR2 is SASEGT. With V trimmed by 6 bases and J by 8 bases, 3 bases remained unmatched. The length of the CDR3 is 12 residues.